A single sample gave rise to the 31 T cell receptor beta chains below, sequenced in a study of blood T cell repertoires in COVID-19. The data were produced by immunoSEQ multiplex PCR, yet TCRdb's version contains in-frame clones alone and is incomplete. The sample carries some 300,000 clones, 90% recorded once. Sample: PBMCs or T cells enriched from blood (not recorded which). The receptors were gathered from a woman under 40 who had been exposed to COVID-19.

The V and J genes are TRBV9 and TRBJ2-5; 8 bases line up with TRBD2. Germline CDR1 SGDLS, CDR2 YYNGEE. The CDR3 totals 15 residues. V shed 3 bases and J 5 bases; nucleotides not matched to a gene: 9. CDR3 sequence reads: CASSAGTSKWETQYF. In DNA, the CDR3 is TGTGCCAGCAGCGCAGGGACTAGTAAGTGGGAGACCCAGTACTTC.

The CDR3 sequence is CASRGTGPLYGYTF. The CDR3 DNA follows: TGTGCCAGCAGGGGGACAGGGCCACTCTATGGCTACACCTTC. This rearrangement joins TRBV2 to TRBJ1-2, with 9 positions matching TRBD1. The J segment lost 4 bases and the V segment lost 6 bases, leaving 6 bases of the junction unmatched. The CDR3 has 14 amino acids. In germline, CDR1 is SNHLY, CDR2 FYNNEI.

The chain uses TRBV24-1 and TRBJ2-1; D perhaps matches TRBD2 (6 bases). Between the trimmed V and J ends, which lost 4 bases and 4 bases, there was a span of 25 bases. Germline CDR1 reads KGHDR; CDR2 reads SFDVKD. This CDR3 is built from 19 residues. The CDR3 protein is CATSENLGWGDFDYNEQFF. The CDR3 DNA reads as TGTGCCACCAGTGAAAATTTGGGGTGGGGGGATTTCGATTACAATGAGCAGTTCTTC.

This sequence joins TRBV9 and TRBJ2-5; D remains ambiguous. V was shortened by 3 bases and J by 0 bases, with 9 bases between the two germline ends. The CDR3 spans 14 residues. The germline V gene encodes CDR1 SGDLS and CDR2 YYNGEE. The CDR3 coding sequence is TGTGCCAGCAGCGATAGCCCTTACCAAGAGACCCAGTACTTC. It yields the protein CASSDSPYQETQYF. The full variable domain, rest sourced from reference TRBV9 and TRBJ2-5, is DSGVTQTPKHLITATGQRVTLRCSPRSGDLSVYWYQQSLDQGLQFLIQYYNGEERAKGNILERFSAQQFPDLHSELNLSSLELGDSALYFCASSDSPYQETQYFGPGTRLLVL.

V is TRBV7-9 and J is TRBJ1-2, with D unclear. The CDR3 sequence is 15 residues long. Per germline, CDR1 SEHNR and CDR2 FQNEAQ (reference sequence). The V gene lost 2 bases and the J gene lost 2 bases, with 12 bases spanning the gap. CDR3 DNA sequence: TGTGCCAGCAGCTTATTCGTCGGAGGGAACTATGGCTACACCTTC. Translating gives CASSLFVGGNYGYTF.

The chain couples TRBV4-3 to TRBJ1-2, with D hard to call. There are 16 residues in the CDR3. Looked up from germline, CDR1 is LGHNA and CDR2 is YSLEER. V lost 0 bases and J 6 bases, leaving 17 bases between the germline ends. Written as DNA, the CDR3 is TGCGCCAGCAGCCAAGATCTTTTCAGCTCGGCGGATGGCTACACCTTC. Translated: CASSQDLFSSADGYTF.

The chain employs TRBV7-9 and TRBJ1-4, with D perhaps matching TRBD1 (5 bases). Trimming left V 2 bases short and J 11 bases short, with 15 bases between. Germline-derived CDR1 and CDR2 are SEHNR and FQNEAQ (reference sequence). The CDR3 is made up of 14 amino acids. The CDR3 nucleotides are TGTGCCAGCAGCTTACAGGGAAAAGCCGTGAAACTGTTTTTT. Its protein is CASSLQGKAVKLFF.

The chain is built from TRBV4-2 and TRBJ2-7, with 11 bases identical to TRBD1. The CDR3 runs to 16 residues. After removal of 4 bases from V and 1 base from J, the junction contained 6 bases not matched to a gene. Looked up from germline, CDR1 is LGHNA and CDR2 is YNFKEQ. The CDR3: CASSPGDRGVSYEQYF. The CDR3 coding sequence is TGTGCCAGCAGCCCAGGGGACAGGGGGGTTTCCTACGAGCAGTACTTC.

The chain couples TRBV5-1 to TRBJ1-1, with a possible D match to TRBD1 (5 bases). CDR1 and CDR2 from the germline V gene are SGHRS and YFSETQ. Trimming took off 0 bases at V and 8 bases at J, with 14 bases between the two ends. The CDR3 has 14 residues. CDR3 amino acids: CASSLADTGQEAFF. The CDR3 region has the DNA TGCGCCAGCAGCTTGGCCGATACAGGTCAAGAAGCTTTCTTT.

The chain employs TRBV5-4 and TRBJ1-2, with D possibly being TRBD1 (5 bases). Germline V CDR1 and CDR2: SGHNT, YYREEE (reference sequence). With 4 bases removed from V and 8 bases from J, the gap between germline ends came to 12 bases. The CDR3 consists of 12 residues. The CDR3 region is CASSPGTFGYTF. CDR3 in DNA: TGTGCCAGCAGCCCAGGGACTTTCGGCTACACCTTC.

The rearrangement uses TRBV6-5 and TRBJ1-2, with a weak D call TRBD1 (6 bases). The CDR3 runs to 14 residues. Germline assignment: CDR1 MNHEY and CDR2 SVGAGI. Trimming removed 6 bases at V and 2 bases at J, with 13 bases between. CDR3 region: CASRRGQGNYGYTF. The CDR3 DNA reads TGTGCCAGCAGAAGAGGGCAGGGGAACTATGGCTACACCTTC.

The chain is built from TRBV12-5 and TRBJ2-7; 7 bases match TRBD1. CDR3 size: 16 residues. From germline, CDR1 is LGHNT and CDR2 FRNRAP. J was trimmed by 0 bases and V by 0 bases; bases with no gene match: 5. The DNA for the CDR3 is TGTGCTAGTGGTTTGGTACGTGGGGACAGCTCCTACGAGCAGTACTTC. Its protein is CASGLVRGDSSYEQYF.

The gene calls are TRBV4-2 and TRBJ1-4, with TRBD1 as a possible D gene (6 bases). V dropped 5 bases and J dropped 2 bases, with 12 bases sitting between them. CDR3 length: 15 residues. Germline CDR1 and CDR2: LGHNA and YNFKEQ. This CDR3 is CASSATGTTNEKLFF. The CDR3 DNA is TGTGCCAGCAGCGCAACAGGGACGACTAATGAAAAACTGTTTTTT.

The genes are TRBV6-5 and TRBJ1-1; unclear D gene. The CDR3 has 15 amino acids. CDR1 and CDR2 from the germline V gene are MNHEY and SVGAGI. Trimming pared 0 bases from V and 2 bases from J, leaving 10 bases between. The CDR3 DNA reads TGTGCCAGCAGTTACTCGGCACAAGATAACACTGAAGCTTTCTTT. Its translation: CASSYSAQDNTEAFF.

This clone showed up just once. The CDR3, as DNA: TGCGCCAGCAGCTTGGAAGGGACTAGCTCCCTGTTCTTC. This translates into CASSLEGTSSLFF. V is TRBV5-1 and J is TRBJ2-1; TRBD2 agrees at 9 bases. Germline values: CDR1 SGHRS, CDR2 YFSETQ. This CDR3 contains 13 residues. With V trimmed by 0 bases and J by 15 bases, 7 bases remained unmatched.

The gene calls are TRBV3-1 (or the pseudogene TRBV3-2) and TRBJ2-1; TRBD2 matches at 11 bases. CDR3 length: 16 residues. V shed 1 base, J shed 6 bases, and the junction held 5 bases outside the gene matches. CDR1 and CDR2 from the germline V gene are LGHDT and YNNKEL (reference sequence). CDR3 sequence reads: CASSQVGLAVGNEQFF. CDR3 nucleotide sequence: TGTGCCAGCAGCCAAGTGGGACTAGCGGTAGGCAATGAGCAGTTCTTC.

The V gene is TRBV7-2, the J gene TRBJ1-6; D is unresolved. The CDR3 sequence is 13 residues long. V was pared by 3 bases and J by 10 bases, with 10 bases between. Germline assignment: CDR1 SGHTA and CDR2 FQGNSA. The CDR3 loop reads CASSFFIPSPLHF. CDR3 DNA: TGTGCCAGCAGCTTTTTCATCCCCTCACCCCTCCACTTT.

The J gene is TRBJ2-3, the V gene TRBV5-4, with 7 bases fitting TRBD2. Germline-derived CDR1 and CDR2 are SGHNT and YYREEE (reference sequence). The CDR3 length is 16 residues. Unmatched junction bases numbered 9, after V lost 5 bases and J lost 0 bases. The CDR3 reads CASSSGKRGSTDTQYF. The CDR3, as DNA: TGTGCCAGCAGTTCGGGGAAGCGGGGTAGCACAGATACGCAGTATTTT. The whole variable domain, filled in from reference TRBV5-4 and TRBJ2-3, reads ETGVTQSPTHLIKTRGQQVTLRCSSQSGHNTVSWYQQALGQGPQFIFQYYREEENGRGNFPPRFSGLQFPNYSSELNVNALELDDSALYLCASSSGKRGSTDTQYFGPGTRLTVL.

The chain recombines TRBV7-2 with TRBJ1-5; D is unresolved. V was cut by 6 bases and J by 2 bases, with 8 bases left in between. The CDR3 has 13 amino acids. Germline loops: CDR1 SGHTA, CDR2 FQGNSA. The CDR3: CASSTQGNQPQHF. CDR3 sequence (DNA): TGTGCCAGCAGTACGCAGGGCAATCAGCCCCAGCATTTT.

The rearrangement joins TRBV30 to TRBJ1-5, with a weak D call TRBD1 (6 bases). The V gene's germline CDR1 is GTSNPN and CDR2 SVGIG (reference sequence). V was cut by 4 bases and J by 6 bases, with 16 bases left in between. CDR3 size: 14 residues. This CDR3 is CAWNIQGPGQPQHF. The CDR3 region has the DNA TGTGCCTGGAACATACAGGGCCCAGGTCAGCCCCAGCATTTT.

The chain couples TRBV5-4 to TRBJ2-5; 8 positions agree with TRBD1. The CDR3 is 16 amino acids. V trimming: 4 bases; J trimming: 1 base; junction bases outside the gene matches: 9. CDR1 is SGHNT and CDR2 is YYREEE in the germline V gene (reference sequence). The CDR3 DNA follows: TGTGCCAGCAGCCCCCGACAGGGGAGGTCCCAAGAGACCCAGTACTTC. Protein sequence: CASSPRQGRSQETQYF.

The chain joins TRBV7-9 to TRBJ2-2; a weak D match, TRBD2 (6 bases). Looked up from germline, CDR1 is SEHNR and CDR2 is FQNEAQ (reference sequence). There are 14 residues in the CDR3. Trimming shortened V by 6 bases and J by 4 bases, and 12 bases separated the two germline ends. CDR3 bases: TGTGCCAGCAGGTCGGGACTCTCCACCGGGGAGCTGTTTTTT. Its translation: CASRSGLSTGELFF.

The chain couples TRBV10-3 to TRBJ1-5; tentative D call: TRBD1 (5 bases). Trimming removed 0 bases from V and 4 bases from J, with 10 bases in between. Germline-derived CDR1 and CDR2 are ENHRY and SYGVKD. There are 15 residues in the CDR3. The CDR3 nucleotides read TGTGCCATCAGTGAGTCTCTGGCAGGGAATCAGCCCCAGCATTTT. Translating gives CAISESLAGNQPQHF.

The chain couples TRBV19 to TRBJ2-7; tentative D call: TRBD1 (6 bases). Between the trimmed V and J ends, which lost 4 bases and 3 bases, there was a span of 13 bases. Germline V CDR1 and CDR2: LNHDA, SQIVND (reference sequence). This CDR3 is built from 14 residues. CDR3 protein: CASSKDRGDYEQYF. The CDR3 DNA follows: TGTGCCAGTAGTAAGGACAGAGGGGACTACGAGCAGTACTTC. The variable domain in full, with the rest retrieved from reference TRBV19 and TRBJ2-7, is DGGITQSPKYLFRKEGQNVTLSCEQNLNHDAMYWYRQDPGQGLRLIYYSQIVNDFQKGDIAEGYSVSREKKESFPLTVTSAQKNPTAFYLCASSKDRGDYEQYFGPGTRLTVT.

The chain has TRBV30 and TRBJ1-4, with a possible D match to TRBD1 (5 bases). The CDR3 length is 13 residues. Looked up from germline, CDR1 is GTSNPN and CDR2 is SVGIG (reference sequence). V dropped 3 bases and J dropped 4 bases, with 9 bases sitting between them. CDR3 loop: CAWSGGFNEKLFF. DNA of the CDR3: TGTGCCTGGAGCGGGGGGTTTAATGAAAAACTGTTTTTT.

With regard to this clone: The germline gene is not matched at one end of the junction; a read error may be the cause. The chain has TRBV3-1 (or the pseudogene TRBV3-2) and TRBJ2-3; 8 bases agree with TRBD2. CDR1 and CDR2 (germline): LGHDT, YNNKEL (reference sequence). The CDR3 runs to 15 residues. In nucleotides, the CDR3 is TGTGCCAGCAGCCAAGAGGGGGGAGCGGGGGCCCCATTTGTTTTT. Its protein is CASSQEGGAGAPFVF.

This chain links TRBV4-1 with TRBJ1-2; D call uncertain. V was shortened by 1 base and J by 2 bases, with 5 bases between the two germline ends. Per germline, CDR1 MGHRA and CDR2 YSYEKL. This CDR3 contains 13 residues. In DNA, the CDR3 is TGCGCCAGCAGCCAAGTGACAAACTATGGCTACACCTTC. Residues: CASSQVTNYGYTF.

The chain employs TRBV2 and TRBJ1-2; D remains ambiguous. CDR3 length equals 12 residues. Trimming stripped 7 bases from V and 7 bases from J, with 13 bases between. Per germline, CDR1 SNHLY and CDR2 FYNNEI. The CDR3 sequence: CASTEDRGGYTF. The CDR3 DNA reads TGTGCCAGCACGGAGGATCGCGGTGGCTACACCTTC.

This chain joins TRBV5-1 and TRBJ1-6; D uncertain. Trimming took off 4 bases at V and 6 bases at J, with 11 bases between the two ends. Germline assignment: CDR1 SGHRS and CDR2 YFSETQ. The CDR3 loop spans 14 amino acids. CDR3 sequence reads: CASSPGSGNSPLHF. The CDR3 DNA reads TGCGCCAGCAGCCCAGGAAGCGGTAATTCACCCCTCCACTTT.

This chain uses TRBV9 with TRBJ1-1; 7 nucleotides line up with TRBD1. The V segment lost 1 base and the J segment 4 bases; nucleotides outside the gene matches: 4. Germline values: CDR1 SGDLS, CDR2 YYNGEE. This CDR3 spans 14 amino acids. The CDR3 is CASSVRPGGTEAFF. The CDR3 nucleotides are TGTGCCAGCAGCGTAAGACCAGGGGGCACTGAAGCTTTCTTT.

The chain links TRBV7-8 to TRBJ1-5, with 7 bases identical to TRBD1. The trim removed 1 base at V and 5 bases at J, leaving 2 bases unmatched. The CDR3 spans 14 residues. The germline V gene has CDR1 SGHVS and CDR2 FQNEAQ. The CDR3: CASSLVTGDQPQHF. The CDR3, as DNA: TGTGCCAGCAGCTTAGTAACAGGGGATCAGCCCCAGCATTTT.